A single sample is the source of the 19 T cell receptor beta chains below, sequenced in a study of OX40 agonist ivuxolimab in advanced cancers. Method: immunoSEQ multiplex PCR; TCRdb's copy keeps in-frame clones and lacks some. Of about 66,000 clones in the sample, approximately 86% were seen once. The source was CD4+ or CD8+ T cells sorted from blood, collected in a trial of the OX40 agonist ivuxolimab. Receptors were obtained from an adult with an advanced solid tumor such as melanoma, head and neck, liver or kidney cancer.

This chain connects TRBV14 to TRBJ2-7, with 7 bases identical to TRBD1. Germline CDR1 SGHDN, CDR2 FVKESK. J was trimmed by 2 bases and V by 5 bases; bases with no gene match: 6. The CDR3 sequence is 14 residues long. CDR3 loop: CASSSGGPPYEQYF. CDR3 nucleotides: TGTGCCAGCAGCTCAGGGGGACCCCCCTACGAGCAGTACTTC.

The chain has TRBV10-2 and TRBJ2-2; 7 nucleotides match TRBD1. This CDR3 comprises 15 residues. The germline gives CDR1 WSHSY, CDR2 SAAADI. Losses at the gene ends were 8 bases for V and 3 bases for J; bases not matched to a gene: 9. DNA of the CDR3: TGCGCCAGCGTAGACAGGGAGATTTACACCGGGGAGCTGTTTTTT. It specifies CASVDREIYTGELFF.

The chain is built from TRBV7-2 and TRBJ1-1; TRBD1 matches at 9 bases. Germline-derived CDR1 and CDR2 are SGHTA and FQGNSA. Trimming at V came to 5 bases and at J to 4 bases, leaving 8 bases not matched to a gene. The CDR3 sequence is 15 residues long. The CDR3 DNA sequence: TGTGCCAGCAGCCTCACGACAGGGGGAGGCACTGAAGCTTTCTTT. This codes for CASSLTTGGGTEAFF.

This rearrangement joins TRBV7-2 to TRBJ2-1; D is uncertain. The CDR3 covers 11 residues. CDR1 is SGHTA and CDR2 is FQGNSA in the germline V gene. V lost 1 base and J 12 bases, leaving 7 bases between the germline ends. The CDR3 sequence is CASSLEVRQFF. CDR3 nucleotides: TGTGCCAGCAGCTTAGAGGTCCGGCAGTTCTTC.

The CDR3 loop reads CASSSTGFSQPQHF. In DNA form, the CDR3 reads TGTGCCAGCAGTTCGACAGGGTTTAGTCAGCCCCAGCATTTT. The J gene is TRBJ1-5, the V gene TRBV28, with 7 bases fitting TRBD1. The CDR3 loop spans 14 amino acids. Unmatched junction bases numbered 6, after V lost 4 bases and J lost 6 bases. Germline loops: CDR1 MDHEN, CDR2 SYDVKM. Full variable domain (outside the CDR3, taken from reference TRBV28 and TRBJ1-5): DVKVTQSSRYLVKRTGEKVFLECVQDMDHENMFWYRQDPGLGLRLIYFSYDVKMKEKGDIPEGYSVSREKKERFSLILESASTNQTSMYLCASSSTGFSQPQHFGDGTRLSIL.

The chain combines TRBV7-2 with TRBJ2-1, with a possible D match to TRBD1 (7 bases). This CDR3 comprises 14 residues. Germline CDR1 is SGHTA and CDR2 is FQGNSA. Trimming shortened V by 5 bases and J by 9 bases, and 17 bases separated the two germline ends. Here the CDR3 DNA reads TGTGCCAGCAGCCCCCGAGGAGGGGGCGGTGAGCAGTTCTTC. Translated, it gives CASSPRGGGGEQFF.

CDR3 nucleotide sequence: TGTGCCAGCAGTCTAATCTACTCTGGAAACACCATATATTTT. Translated: CASSLIYSGNTIYF. The gene calls are TRBV28 and TRBJ1-3; D not certain. The CDR3 runs 14 residues. Germline V gene lookup returns CDR1 MDHEN and CDR2 SYDVKM. Deletions cut 5 bases from V and 0 bases from J, with 8 bases between.

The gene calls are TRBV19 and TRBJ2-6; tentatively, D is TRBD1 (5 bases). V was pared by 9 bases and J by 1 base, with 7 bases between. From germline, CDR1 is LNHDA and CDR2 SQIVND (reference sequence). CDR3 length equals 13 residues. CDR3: CASQGSGANVLTF. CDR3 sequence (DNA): TGTGCCAGCCAGGGTTCTGGGGCCAACGTCCTGACTTTC. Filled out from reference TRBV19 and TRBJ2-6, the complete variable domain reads DGGITQSPKYLFRKEGQNVTLSCEQNLNHDAMYWYRQDPGQGLRLIYYSQIVNDFQKGDIAEGYSVSREKKESFPLTVTSAQKNPTAFYLCASQGSGANVLTFGAGSRLTVL.

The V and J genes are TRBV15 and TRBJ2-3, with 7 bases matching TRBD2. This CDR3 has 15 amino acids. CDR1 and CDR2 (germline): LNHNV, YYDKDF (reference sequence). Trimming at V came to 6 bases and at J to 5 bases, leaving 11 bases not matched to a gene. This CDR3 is CATRAWEGEVDTQYF. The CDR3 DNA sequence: TGTGCCACCAGGGCCTGGGAGGGAGAGGTAGATACGCAGTATTTT. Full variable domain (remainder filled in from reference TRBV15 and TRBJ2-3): DAMVIQNPRYQVTQFGKPVTLSCSQTLNHNVMYWYQQKSSQAPKLLFHYYDKDFNNEADTPDNFQSRRPNTSFCFLDIRSPGLGDTAMYLCATRAWEGEVDTQYFGPGTRLTVL.

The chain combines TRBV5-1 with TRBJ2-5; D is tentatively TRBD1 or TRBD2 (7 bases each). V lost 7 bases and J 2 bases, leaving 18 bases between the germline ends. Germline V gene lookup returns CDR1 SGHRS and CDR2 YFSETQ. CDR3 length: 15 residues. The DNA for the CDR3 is TGCGCCAGCCAGCGGGACAGATTAGAACAAGAGACCCAGTACTTC. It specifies CASQRDRLEQETQYF.

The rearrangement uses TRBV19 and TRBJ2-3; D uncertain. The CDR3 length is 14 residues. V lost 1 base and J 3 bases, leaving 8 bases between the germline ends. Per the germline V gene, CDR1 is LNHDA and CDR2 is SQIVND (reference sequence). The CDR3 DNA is TGTGCCAGTAGTATAGTACTGTCAACAGATACGCAGTATTTT. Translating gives CASSIVLSTDTQYF. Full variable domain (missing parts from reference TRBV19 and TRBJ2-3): DGGITQSPKYLFRKEGQNVTLSCEQNLNHDAMYWYRQDPGQGLRLIYYSQIVNDFQKGDIAEGYSVSREKKESFPLTVTSAQKNPTAFYLCASSIVLSTDTQYFGPGTRLTVL.

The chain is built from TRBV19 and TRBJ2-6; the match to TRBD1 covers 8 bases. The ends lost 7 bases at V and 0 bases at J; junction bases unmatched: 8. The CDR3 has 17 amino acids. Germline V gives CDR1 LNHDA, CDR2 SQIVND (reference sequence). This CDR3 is CASKKAGGNSGANVLTF. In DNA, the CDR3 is TGTGCCAGTAAGAAGGCAGGGGGCAACTCTGGGGCCAACGTCCTGACTTTC.

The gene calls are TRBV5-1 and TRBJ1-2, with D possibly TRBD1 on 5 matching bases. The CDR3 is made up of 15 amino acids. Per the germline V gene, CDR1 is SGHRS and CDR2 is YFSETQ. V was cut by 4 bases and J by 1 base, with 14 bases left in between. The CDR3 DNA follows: TGCGCCAGCAGCACCCAGCCGACAGATAACTATGGCTACACCTTC. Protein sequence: CASSTQPTDNYGYTF.

CDR3 in amino acids: CASSETETRNQPQHF. The CDR3, as DNA: TGCGCCAGCAGTGAAACAGAGACACGCAATCAGCCCCAGCATTTT. This rearrangement joins TRBV10-2 to TRBJ1-5, with no clear D. Looked up from germline, CDR1 is WSHSY and CDR2 is SAAADI. Trimming cost V 3 bases and J 2 bases, with 11 bases left between them. This CDR3 spans 15 amino acids.

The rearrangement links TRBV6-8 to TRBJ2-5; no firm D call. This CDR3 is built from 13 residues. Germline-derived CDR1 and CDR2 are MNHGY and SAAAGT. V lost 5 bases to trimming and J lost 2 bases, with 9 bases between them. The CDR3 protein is CASSIKRQETQYF. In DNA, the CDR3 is TGTGCCAGCAGTATCAAGAGACAAGAGACCCAGTACTTC.

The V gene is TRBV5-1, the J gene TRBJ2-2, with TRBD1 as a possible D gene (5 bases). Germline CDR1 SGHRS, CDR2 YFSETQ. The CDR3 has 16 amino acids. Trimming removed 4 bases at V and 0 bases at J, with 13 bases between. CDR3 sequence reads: CASSPQGTSNTGELFF. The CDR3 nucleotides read TGCGCCAGCAGCCCCCAGGGTACTTCGAACACCGGGGAGCTGTTTTTT.

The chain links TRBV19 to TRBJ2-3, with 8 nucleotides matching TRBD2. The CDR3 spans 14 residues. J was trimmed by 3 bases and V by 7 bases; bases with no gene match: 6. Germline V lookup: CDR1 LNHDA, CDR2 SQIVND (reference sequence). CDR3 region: CASMSTGGTDTQYF. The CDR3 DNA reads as TGTGCCAGTATGTCAACGGGAGGGACAGATACGCAGTATTTT.

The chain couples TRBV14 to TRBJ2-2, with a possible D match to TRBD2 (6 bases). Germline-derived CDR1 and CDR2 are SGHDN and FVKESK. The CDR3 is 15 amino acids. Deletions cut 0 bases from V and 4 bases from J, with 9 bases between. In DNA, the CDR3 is TGTGCCAGCAGCCAAGAGATCGGGGGCACCGGGGAGCTGTTTTTT. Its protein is CASSQEIGGTGELFF.

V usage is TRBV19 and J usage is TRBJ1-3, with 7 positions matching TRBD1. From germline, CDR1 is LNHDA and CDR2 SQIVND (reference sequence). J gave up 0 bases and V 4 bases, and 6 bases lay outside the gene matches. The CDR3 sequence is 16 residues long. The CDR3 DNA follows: TGTGCCAGTAGTACTGCCGGGACAGACTCTGGAAACACCATATATTTT. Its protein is CASSTAGTDSGNTIYF.